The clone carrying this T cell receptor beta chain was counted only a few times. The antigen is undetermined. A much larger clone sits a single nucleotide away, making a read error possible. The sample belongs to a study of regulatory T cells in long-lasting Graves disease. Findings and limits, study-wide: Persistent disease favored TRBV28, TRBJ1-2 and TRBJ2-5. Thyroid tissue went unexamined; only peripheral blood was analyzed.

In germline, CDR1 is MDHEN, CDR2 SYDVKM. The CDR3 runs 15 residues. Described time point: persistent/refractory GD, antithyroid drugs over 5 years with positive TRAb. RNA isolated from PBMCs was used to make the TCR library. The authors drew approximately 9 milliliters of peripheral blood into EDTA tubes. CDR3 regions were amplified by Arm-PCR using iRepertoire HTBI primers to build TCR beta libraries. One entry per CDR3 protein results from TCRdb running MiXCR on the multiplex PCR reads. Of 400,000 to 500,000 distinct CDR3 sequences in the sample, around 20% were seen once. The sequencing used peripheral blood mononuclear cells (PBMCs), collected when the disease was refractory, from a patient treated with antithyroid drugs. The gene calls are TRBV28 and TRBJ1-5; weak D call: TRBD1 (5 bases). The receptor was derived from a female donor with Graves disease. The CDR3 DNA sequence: TGTGCCAGCAGTTTCTCAGGGCATAGTAATCAGTCCCAGCATTTT. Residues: CASSFSGHSNQSQHF.